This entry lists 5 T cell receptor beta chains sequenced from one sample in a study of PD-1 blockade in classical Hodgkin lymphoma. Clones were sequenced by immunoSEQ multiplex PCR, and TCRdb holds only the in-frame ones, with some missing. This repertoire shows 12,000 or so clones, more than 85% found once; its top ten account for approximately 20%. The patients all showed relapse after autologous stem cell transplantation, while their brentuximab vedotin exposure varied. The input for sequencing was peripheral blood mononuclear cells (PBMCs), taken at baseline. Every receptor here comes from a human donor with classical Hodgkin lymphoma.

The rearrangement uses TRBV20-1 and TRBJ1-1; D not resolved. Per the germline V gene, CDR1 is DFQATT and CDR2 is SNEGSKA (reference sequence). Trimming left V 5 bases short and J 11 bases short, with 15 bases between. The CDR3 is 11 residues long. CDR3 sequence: CSAPDDRMAFF. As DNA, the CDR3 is TGCAGTGCTCCTGATGACCGAATGGCTTTCTTT.

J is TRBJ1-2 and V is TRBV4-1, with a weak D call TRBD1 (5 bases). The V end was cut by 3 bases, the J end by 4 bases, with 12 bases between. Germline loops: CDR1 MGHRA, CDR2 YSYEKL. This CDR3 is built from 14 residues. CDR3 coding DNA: TGCGCCAGCAGCCAGGAGGGACGGGTCTATGGCTACACCTTC. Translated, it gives CASSQEGRVYGYTF.

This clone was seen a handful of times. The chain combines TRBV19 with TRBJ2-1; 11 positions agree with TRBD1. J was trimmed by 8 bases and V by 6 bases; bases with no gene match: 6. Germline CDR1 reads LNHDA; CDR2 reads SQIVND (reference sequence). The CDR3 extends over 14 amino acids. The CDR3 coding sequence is TGTGCCAGTAGGGGACAGGGGGTGGTACATGAGCAGTTCTTC. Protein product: CASRGQGVVHEQFF. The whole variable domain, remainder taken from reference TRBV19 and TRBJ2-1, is DGGITQSPKYLFRKEGQNVTLSCEQNLNHDAMYWYRQDPGQGLRLIYYSQIVNDFQKGDIAEGYSVSREKKESFPLTVTSAQKNPTAFYLCASRGQGVVHEQFFGPGTRLTVL.

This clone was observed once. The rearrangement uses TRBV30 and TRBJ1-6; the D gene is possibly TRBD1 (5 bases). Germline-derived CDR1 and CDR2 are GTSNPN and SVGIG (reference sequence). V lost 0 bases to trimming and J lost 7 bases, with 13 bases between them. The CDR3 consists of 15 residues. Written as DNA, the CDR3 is TGTGCCTGGAGTGTAGCTGGGGCGGGAAATTCACCCCTCCACTTT. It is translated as CAWSVAGAGNSPLHF.

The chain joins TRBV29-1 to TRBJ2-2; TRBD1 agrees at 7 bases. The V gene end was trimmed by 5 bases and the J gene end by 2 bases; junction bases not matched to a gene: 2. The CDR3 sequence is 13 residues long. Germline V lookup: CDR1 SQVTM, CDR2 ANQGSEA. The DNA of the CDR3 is TGCAGCGTTTTAGGGGGCAACACCGGGGAGCTGTTTTTT. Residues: CSVLGGNTGELFF.